These T cell receptor beta chains were read from a single sample in a study of blood T cell repertoires in COVID-19. Measured with immunoSEQ multiplex PCR; TCRdb has only the in-frame clones, and not every one. The sample contains about 250,000 clones, 85% to 90% of which appear only once. Sequencing was done on a sample of peripheral blood. Receptors were obtained from a man older than 75 with acute or convalescent COVID-19. Both conserved end residues are part of each CDR3. Not every row has a clone size; where given, it reads once, few, many or a size class.

clone_size v_call cdr3_aa
. TRBV10-3 CAIRGGESTGIEKLFF
. TRBV12-3/TRBV12-4 CASSFGWGNTQYF
once TRBV5-4 CASSLGEAADTQYF
. TRBV6-1 CASSELWTGGSNQPQHF
. TRBV6-6 CASSLLAGYEQYF
. TRBV29-1 CSVERAGVYNEQFF
. TRBV28 CASSLSGAKTDTQYF
. TRBV6-4 CASARLDGNEQFF
. TRBV12-3/TRBV12-4 CASSLRVNEKLFF
. TRBV9 CASSVVASGEAFF
few TRBV6-5 CASSYDDSPNQPQHF
once TRBV19 CASSIGRSSYNEQFF
. TRBV28 CASTQAYGYTF
. TRBV7-3 CASSSTGTSLINEQFF
. TRBV10-3 CAISEGQGYEQYF
. TRBV7-2 CASSSLSGVSSYEQYF
. TRBV5-8 CASSSGAIASNEKLFF
. TRBV11-2 CASSLVQFQYF
. TRBV24-1 CATSERTSRSYNEQFF
. TRBV19 CASKGGGNTGELFF
. TRBV27 CASSPHRGQVTEAFF
. TRBV9 CASSVRGSYNEQFF
. TRBV12-3/TRBV12-4 CASCTVNEKLFF
. TRBV3-1/TRBV3-2 CASSQGIVGQETQYF
. TRBV3-1/TRBV3-2 CASSHLEGKGPQHF
. TRBV29-1 CSVRDRGVETQYF
once TRBV5-5 CASSVTGGLETQYF
. TRBV2 CASSSIDRDDEQYF
. TRBV19 CASSIKGAGLAQYF
once TRBV27 CASSNRGITEAFF
. TRBV7-2 CASSPAGTRAYNEQFF
. TRBV11-3 CASSLTGDTEAFF
few TRBV18 CASSPTGTSGSGEQYF
. TRBV20-1 CSASSGQIETQYF
. TRBV7-2 CASSLRLSENTEAFF
. TRBV4-2 CASSPAGNDEKLFF
. TRBV5-1 CASSSLRGGLANTGELFF
. TRBV19 CASSNRDSGTYEQYF
. TRBV7-6 CASSFQLGGYYGYTF
few TRBV2 CASLVTGYNSPLHF
. TRBV9 CASSVGAGKNQPQHF
. TRBV6-1 CASSELQGTGELFF
. TRBV29-1 CSVGTGGGEQYF
. TRBV6-5 CASRTSSALGDEQYF
. TRBV6-5 CASSYTYRADGQPQHF
. TRBV6-5 CASTSSGSYNEQFF
. TRBV19 CASSSWANTEAFF
. TRBV7-9 CASSLGHSGNTIYF
. TRBV3-1/TRBV3-2 CASSQEAGPGNTIYF
once TRBV5-1 CASSSGGSGRGNEQYF
. TRBV3-1/TRBV3-2 CASSPGTVLTGELFF
. TRBV27 CASSIDRGGEKLFF
. TRBV21-1 CASSKGGTGTLEQYF
. TRBV19 CASSSSGRAYNEQFF
. TRBV4-2 CASSPRDRGALSTDTQYF